This T cell receptor (beta chain) emerged from a study of prognosis after radiotherapy for stage I lung cancer. Whole-study findings and limits: Reduced Shannon entropy following stereotactic body radiation therapy was recorded in patients who developed distant metastases. Reportedly, patients with and without metastases differed in TRBV and TRBJ gene usage.

By two-round multiplex PCR, the TCR beta CDR3 was amplified from genomic DNA. For every TRBV and TRBJ gene, a specific primer was used in first-round PCR. TCRdb re-called the multiplex PCR reads through MiXCR, storing one row per CDR3 protein. The data contain approximately 20,000 distinct CDR3 sequences, about 26% of them singletons. This clonotype is termed medium-sized (0.01 to 0.1%). Its matching antigen is unknown. Trimming took 5 bases from V and 6 from J, leaving 14 bases between them. Germline V gives CDR1 DFQATT, CDR2 SNEGSKA (reference sequence). The CDR3 spans 12 residues. The chain is built from TRBV20-1 and TRBJ2-7; D tentatively fits TRBD1 or TRBD2 (5 bases each). The sequence was collected from a donor at least 50 years old with non-small cell lung cancer. The sample here was PBMCs, taken before or after stereotactic body radiation therapy (not recorded which). This chain's CDR3 is CSADRDPTEQYF. CDR3 in DNA: TGCAGTGCTGATCGGGACCCTACCGAGCAGTACTTC.